The clone carrying this T cell receptor (beta chain) was observed many times. The source of the sample is a study of T cells in Graves' hyperthyroidism and ophthalmopathy. Amplification targeted TCR beta CDR3 regions from RNA transcripts. A first-round RT-PCR of the TCR CDR3 used the HTBI primer set. From the multiplex PCR reads, TCRdb called clonotypes with MiXCR, one entry per CDR3 protein. Altogether approximately 700,000 distinct CDR3 sequences are present, about 17% being singletons, with the ten largest covering under 8.5%. The CDR3 extends over 13 amino acids. Germline CDR1 and CDR2: SGHTA and FQGNSA. V gave up 5 bases and J gave up 6 bases, with 10 bases separating them.

The receptor was isolated from a man between 18 and 35 years old with Graves' hyperthyroidism. Sequencing input: blood. The chain joins TRBV7-2 to TRBJ2-2; D is unclear. The CDR3 region has the DNA TGTGCCAGCAGCCCTGCAGAGCCCGGGGAGCTGTTTTTT. Translating gives CASSPAEPGELFF.